Shown below are 11 T cell receptor beta chains from a single sample sequenced in a study of blood T cell repertoires in COVID-19 (dated by TCRdb to the early 2020s). Receptor libraries were prepared by the immunoSEQ multiplex PCR assay. TCRdb took this table from immuneACCESS and kept in-frame rearrangements with V and J called. Such tables lack part of the clones; where checked against another copy, unresolved V genes explain under half of the gap, and the rest is unexplained. This sample is represented by more than 300,000 clones; about 91% of them were singletons. In total, the top ten clones hold roughly 1.7% of the sample. Material for sequencing was peripheral blood. These receptors originate from a woman aged 25 to 39 with COVID-19, enrolled during active disease.

This clone has a single count. The gene calls are TRBV7-2 and TRBJ2-7; maybe TRBD2 (6 bases). The germline V gene has CDR1 SGHTA and CDR2 FQGNSA. CDR3 length: 16 amino acids. The V and J ends lost 0 bases and 2 bases respectively, with 14 bases between them. CDR3 DNA sequence: TGTGCCAGCAGCTTAGCGCCTAGCGCTCGACCCTACGAGCAGTACGTC. Its translation: CASSLAPSARPYEQYV.

The J gene is TRBJ1-1, the V gene TRBV27; a possible D gene is TRBD1 (6 bases). The CDR3 totals 13 residues. The V end lost 4 bases, the J end lost 7 bases, and 13 bases lay between the germline ends. Germline V gene sequence: CDR1 MNHEY, CDR2 SMNVEV (reference sequence). The CDR3 reads CASSSSDRFEAFF. The CDR3 DNA reads as TGTGCCAGCAGTTCATCCGACAGGTTTGAAGCTTTCTTT.

The chain combines TRBV19 with TRBJ1-2, with D tentatively TRBD1 (6 bases). Germline V CDR1 and CDR2: LNHDA, SQIVND (reference sequence). CDR3 length: 14 residues. The V end lost 6 bases, the J end lost 5 bases, and 16 bases lay between the germline ends. In DNA form, the CDR3 reads TGTGCCAGTAGCCTACAGGGAACGGGGTATGGCTACACCTTC. This gives the protein CASSLQGTGYGYTF.

The count of this clone is one. V and J are TRBV6-1 and TRBJ1-5, with D perhaps TRBD1 (5 bases). V dropped 5 bases and J dropped 0 bases, with 8 bases sitting between them. CDR1 MNHNS and CDR2 SASEGT come from the germline V gene. This CDR3 comprises 14 residues. The CDR3 DNA follows: TGTGCCAGCAGTCAAGACAGTAGCAATCAGCCCCAGCATTTT. As protein: CASSQDSSNQPQHF.

V usage is TRBV28 and J usage is TRBJ2-2; 10 bases map to TRBD2. The germline CDR1 and CDR2 sequences are MDHEN and SYDVKM. Germline trimming cut 3 bases from V and 7 bases from J; bases unmatched to any gene: 5. CDR3 length: 15 residues. In nucleotides, the CDR3 is TGTGCCAGCAGTTTCCTAGCGGGGGATTTCGGGGAGCTGTTTTTT. Protein sequence: CASSFLAGDFGELFF. The variable domain in full, with the rest retrieved from reference TRBV28 and TRBJ2-2, is DVKVTQSSRYLVKRTGEKVFLECVQDMDHENMFWYRQDPGLGLRLIYFSYDVKMKEKGDIPEGYSVSREKKERFSLILESASTNQTSMYLCASSFLAGDFGELFFGEGSRLTVL.

This clone was seen a few times. V usage is TRBV5-1 and J usage is TRBJ1-5; tentative D call: TRBD1 (5 bases). The V end lost 3 bases, the J end lost 2 bases, and 9 bases lay between the germline ends. This CDR3 comprises 14 residues. Germline lookup yields CDR1 SGHRS and CDR2 YFSETQ. In nucleotides, the CDR3 is TGCGCCAGCAGCTGGGGGGTGGGCAATCAGCCCCAGCATTTT. Its translation: CASSWGVGNQPQHF. The variable domain in full, with the rest retrieved from reference TRBV5-1 and TRBJ1-5, is KAGVTQTPRYLIKTRGQQVTLSCSPISGHRSVSWYQQTPGQGLQFLFEYFSETQRNKGNFPGRFSGRQFSNSRSEMNVSTLELGDSALYLCASSWGVGNQPQHFGDGTRLSIL.

The chain is built from TRBV19 and TRBJ2-1, with unresolved D. Trimming shortened V by 3 bases and J by 4 bases, and 10 bases separated the two germline ends. The length of the CDR3 is 14 residues. Germline CDR1 LNHDA, CDR2 SQIVND (reference sequence). The CDR3, as DNA: TGTGCCAGTAGTATGGCACAGAGATACAATGAGCAGTTCTTC. This translates into CASSMAQRYNEQFF.

V gene TRBV19 combines with J gene TRBJ2-7; 7 bases are shared with TRBD1. The CDR3 runs to 18 residues. The V segment lost 3 bases and the J segment 3 bases; nucleotides outside the gene matches: 17. CDR1 LNHDA and CDR2 SQIVND come from the germline V gene (reference sequence). The CDR3 here is CASSIPPGGEGLIYEQYV. The CDR3 nucleotides are TGTGCCAGTAGTATCCCGCCAGGGGGAGAGGGTCTGATCTACGAGCAGTACGTC.

This clone turned up a few times. The J gene is TRBJ1-1, the V gene TRBV3-1 (or the pseudogene TRBV3-2); possibly TRBD1 for D (6 bases). Germline V gene lookup returns CDR1 LGHDT and CDR2 YNNKEL (reference sequence). The V gene lost 6 bases and the J gene lost 8 bases, with 13 bases spanning the gap. The CDR3 length is 12 residues. The CDR3 region has the DNA TGTGCCAGCAGTCGAACAGGGACCGAAGCTTTCTTT. Its translation: CASSRTGTEAFF.

The V gene is TRBV18, the J gene TRBJ1-2, with D unclear. Looked up from germline, CDR1 is KGHSH and CDR2 is LQKENI. This CDR3 is 13 amino acids long. V lost 2 bases and J 1 base, leaving 5 bases between the germline ends. The CDR3 nucleotides read TGTGCCAGCTCACCAGGGAGTAACTATGGCTACACCTTC. This translates into CASSPGSNYGYTF.

The chain uses TRBV7-9 and TRBJ1-2; D remains unclear. Per the germline V gene, CDR1 is SEHNR and CDR2 is FQNEAQ (reference sequence). The CDR3 extends over 12 amino acids. Between the trimmed V and J ends, which lost 5 bases and 9 bases, there was a span of 13 bases. The CDR3 protein is CASSPGGVSYTF. The CDR3 DNA sequence: TGTGCCAGCAGCCCAGGCGGGGTCAGCTACACCTTC.